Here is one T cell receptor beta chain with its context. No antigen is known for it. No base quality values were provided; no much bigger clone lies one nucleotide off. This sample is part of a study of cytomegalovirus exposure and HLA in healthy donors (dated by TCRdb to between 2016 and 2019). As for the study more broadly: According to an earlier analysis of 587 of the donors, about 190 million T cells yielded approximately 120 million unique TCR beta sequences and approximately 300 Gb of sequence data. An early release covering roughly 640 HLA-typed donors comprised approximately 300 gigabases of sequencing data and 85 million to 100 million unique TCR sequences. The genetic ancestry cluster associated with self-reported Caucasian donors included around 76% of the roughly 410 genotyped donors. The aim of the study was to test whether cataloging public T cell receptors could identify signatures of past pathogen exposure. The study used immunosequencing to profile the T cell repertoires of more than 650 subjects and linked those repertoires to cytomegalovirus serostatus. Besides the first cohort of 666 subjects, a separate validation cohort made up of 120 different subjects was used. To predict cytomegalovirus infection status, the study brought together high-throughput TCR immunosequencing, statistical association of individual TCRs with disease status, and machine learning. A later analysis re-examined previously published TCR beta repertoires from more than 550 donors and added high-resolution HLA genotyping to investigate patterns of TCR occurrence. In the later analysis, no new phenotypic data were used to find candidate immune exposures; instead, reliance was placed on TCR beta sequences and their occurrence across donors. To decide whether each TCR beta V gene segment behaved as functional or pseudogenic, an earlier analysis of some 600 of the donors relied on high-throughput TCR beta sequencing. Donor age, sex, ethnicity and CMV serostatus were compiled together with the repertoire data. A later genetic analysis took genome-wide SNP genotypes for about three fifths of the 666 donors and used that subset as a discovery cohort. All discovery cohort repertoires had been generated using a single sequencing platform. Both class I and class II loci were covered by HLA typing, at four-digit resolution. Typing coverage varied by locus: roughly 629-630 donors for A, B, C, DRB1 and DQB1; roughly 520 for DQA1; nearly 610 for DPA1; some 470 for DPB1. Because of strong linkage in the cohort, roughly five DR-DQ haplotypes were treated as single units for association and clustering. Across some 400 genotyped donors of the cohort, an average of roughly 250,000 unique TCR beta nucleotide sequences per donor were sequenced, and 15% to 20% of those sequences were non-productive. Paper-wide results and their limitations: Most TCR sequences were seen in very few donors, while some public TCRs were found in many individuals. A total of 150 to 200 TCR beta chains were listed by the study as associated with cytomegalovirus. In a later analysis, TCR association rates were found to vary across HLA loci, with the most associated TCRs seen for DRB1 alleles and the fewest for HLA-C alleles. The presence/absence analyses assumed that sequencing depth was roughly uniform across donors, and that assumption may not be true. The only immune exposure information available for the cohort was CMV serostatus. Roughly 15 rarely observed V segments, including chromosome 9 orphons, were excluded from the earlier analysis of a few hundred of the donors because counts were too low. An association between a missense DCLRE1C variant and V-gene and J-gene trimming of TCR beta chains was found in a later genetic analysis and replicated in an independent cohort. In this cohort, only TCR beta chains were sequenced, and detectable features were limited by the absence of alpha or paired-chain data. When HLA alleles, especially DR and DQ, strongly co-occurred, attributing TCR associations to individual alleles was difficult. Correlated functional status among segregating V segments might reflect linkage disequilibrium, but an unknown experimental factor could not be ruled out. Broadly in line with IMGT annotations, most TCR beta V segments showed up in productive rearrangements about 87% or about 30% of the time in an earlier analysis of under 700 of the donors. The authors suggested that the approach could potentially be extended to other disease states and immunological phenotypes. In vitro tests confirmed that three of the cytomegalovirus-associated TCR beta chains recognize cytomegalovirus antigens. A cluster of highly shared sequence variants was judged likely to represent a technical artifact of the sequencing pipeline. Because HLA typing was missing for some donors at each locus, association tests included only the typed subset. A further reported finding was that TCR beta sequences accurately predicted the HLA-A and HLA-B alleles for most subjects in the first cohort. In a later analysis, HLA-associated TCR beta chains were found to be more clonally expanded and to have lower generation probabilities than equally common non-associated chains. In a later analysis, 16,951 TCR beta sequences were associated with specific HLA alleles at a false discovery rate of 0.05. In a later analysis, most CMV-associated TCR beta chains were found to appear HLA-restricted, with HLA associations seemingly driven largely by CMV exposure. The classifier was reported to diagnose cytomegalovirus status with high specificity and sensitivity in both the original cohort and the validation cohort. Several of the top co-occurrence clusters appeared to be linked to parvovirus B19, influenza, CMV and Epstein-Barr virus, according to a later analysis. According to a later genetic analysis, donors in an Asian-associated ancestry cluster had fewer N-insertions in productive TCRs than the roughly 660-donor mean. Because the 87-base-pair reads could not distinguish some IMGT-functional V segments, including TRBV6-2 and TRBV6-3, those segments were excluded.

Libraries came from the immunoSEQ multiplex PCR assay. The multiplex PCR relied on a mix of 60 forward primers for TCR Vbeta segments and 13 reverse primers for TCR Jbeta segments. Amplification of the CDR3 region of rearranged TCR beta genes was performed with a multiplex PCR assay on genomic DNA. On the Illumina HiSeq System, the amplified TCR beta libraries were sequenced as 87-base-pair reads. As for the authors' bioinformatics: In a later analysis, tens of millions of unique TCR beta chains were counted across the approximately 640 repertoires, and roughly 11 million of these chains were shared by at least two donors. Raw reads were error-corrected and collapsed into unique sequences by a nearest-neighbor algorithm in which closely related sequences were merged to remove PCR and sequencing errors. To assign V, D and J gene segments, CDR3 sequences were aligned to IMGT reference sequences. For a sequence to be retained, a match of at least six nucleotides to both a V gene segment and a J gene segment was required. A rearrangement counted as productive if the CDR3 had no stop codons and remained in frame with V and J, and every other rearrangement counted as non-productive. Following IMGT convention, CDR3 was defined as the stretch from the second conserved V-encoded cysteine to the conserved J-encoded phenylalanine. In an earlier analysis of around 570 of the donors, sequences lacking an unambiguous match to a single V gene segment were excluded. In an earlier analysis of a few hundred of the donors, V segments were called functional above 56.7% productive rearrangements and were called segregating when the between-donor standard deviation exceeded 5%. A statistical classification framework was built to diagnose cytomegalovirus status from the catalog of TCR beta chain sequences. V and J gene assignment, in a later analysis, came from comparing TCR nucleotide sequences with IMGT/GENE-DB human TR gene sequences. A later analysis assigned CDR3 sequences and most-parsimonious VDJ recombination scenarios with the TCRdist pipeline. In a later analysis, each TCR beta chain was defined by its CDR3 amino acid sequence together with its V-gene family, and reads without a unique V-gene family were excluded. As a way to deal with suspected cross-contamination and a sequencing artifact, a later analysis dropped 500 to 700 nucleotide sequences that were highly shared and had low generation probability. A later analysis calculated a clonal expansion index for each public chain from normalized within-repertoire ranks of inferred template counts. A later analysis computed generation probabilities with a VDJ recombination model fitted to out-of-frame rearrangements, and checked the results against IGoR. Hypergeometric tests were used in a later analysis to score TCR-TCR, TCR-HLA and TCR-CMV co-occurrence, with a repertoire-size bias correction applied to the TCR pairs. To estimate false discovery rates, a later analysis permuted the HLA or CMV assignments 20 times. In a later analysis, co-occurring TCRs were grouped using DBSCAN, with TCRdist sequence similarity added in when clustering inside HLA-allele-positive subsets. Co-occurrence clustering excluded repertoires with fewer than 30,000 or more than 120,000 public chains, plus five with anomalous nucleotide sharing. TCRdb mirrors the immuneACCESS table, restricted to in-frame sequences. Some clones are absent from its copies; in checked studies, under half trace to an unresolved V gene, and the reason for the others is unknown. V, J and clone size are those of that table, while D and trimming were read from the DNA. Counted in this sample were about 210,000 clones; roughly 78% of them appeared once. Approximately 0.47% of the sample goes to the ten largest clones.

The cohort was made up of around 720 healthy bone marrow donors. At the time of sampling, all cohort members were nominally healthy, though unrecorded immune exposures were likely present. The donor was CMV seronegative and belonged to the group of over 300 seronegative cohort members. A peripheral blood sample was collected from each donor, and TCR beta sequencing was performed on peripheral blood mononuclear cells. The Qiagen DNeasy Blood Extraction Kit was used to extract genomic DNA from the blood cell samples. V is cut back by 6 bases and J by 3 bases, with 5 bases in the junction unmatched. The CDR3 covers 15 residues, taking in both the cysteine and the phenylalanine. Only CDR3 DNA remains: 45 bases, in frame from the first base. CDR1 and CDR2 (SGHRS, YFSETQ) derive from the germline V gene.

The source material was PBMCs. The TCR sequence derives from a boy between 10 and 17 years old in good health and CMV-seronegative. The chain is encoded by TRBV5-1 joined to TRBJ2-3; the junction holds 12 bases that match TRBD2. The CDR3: CASNLAGGPTDTQYF. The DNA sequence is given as TGCGCCAGCAACCTAGCGGGGGGGCCAACAGATACGCAGTATTTT.